A selection of T cell receptor beta chains follows, all from one sample in a study of blood T cell repertoires in COVID-19. Clones were read by immunoSEQ multiplex PCR, and TCRdb kept only the in-frame ones, dropping some. The table records approximately 210,000 clones, around 83% of them present only once. Sequencing used peripheral blood. These receptors all stem from a woman aged 50 to 60 with acute or convalescent COVID-19. Both conserved end residues are part of each CDR3. A D gene is named only where the DNA matches it firmly. Clone size is given for some rows only: seen once, a few or many times, or a class if the clone is expanded.

V: TRBV28
size: -
J: TRBJ2-3
D: -
CDR3: CASSRDSTDTQYF

V: TRBV5-1
size: -
J: TRBJ2-1
D: TRBD2
CDR3: CASSVSLAENNEQFF

V: TRBV6-5
size: -
J: TRBJ2-2
D: -
CDR3: CASSPPGHSTGELFF

V: TRBV9
size: -
J: TRBJ2-3
D: -
CDR3: CASSVAPPRGTDTQYF

V: TRBV24-1
size: -
J: TRBJ2-3
D: -
CDR3: CATGGQAGGTDTQYF

V: TRBV6-5
size: once
J: TRBJ2-2
D: TRBD1
CDR3: CASRTGGLAGELFF

V: TRBV28
size: -
J: TRBJ1-6
D: -
CDR3: CASSFEQGNSPLHF

V: TRBV12-5
size: -
J: TRBJ2-3
D: TRBD1
CDR3: CASGLESGTGRRTDTQYF

V: TRBV5-1
size: -
J: TRBJ1-1
D: -
CDR3: CASSLEGGGAEAFF

V: TRBV27
size: few
J: TRBJ2-7
D: TRBD2
CDR3: CASSLSTSGPESYEQYF

V: TRBV5-5
size: -
J: TRBJ2-7
D: -
CDR3: CASSFRALPSVDYEQYF

V: TRBV21-1
size: -
J: TRBJ2-7
D: -
CDR3: CASSKDEKRGPTYEQYF

V: TRBV5-6
size: -
J: TRBJ1-4
D: -
CDR3: CASSLSLRGKEKLFF

V: TRBV7-2
size: -
J: TRBJ2-5
D: TRBD2
CDR3: CASSLGFGRETQYF

V: TRBV29-1
size: -
J: TRBJ1-1
D: -
CDR3: CSVARGGTEAFF

V: TRBV19
size: few
J: TRBJ2-7
D: -
CDR3: CASSRGGHYEQYF

V: TRBV2
size: -
J: TRBJ2-7
D: TRBD1
CDR3: CAIIPGPTGNYEQYF

V: TRBV5-4
size: -
J: TRBJ1-2
D: TRBD1
CDR3: CASSLGDREGGYTF

V: TRBV28
size: -
J: TRBJ2-3
D: TRBD1
CDR3: CASSPYRGTTTDTQYF

V: TRBV18
size: -
J: TRBJ2-7
D: -
CDR3: CASSLGQSSYEQYF

V: TRBV24-1
size: -
J: TRBJ2-1
D: TRBD2
CDR3: CATSGGLLAGEQFF

V: TRBV19
size: -
J: TRBJ1-2
D: TRBD1
CDR3: CASMGPDGQGIFNYGGYTF

V: TRBV28
size: -
J: TRBJ2-3
D: -
CDR3: CASSLRGSSTDTQYF

V: TRBV2
size: -
J: TRBJ2-2
D: TRBD1
CDR3: CASSVTGSNTGELFF

V: TRBV7-8
size: -
J: TRBJ1-3
D: -
CDR3: CASSLGGSGGNTIYF

V: TRBV11-2
size: -
J: TRBJ2-7
D: -
CDR3: CASSHGGAYEQYF

V: TRBV19
size: -
J: TRBJ1-2
D: -
CDR3: CASSIYGQAENYGYTF

V: TRBV5-1
size: -
J: TRBJ2-5
D: TRBD2
CDR3: CASSLLAGGGRFDF

V: TRBV3-1/TRBV3-2
size: -
J: TRBJ1-3
D: TRBD1
CDR3: CATLDRRNTIYF

V: TRBV11-2
size: -
J: TRBJ1-2
D: -
CDR3: CASSPRRDYGYTF

V: TRBV7-3
size: -
J: TRBJ2-1
D: TRBD2
CDR3: CASSSGLAGVSNEQFF

V: TRBV6-4
size: -
J: TRBJ1-2
D: -
CDR3: CAIGTTHGYTF

V: TRBV7-2
size: -
J: TRBJ1-6
D: TRBD1
CDR3: CASSLTGLSPLHF

V: TRBV24-1
size: -
J: TRBJ1-1
D: -
CDR3: CATRGRGGNTEAFF

V: TRBV4-2
size: -
J: TRBJ2-7
D: TRBD1
CDR3: CASSHGGTGTYEQYF

V: TRBV9
size: few
J: TRBJ2-1
D: -
CDR3: CASQPGLQKNNEQFF

V: TRBV19
size: once
J: TRBJ1-2
D: -
CDR3: CASQIEQGYGYTF

V: TRBV5-4
size: -
J: TRBJ2-6
D: TRBD2
CDR3: CASSLLAGVPGANVLTF

V: TRBV27
size: -
J: TRBJ2-7
D: TRBD2
CDR3: CASSVGLVKIYEQYF

V: TRBV6-1
size: -
J: TRBJ2-5
D: -
CDR3: CASSESPRETQYF

V: TRBV12-3/TRBV12-4
size: few
J: TRBJ1-1
D: -
CDR3: CASLFSGTEAFF

V: TRBV7-2
size: -
J: TRBJ1-4
D: TRBD1
CDR3: CASRRTGGEKLFF

V: TRBV10-3
size: many
J: TRBJ2-1
D: TRBD1
CDR3: CAIGTGGRNEQFF

V: TRBV27
size: -
J: TRBJ2-1
D: TRBD2
CDR3: CASSLAGTSGIRPYNEQFF

V: TRBV18
size: -
J: TRBJ1-2
D: TRBD1
CDR3: CASSPPGQGFNYGYTF

V: TRBV10-1
size: -
J: TRBJ1-6
D: -
CDR3: CASSAVGQDSPLHF

V: TRBV9
size: -
J: TRBJ2-5
D: TRBD1
CDR3: CASSGPRQGWETQYF

V: TRBV18
size: -
J: TRBJ1-1
D: -
CDR3: CASSPQAAQYGNTEAFF

V: TRBV28
size: few
J: TRBJ2-7
D: -
CDR3: CASSSRRGEQYF

V: TRBV25-1
size: -
J: TRBJ2-5
D: -
CDR3: CASSDRTSSLETQYF

V: TRBV5-1
size: -
J: TRBJ2-1
D: -
CDR3: CASSFTTSFAGNEQFF

V: TRBV11-2
size: -
J: TRBJ2-7
D: -
CDR3: CASSPGVGGYEQYF

V: TRBV19
size: -
J: TRBJ1-4
D: -
CDR3: CASSWRVSEKLFF

V: TRBV7-8
size: -
J: TRBJ2-3
D: -
CDR3: CASSLTRDSNTDTQYF

V: TRBV18
size: -
J: TRBJ2-5
D: -
CDR3: CASSPYPPETQYF

V: TRBV2
size: -
J: TRBJ2-1
D: TRBD2
CDR3: CASSPGLVASDEQFF

V: TRBV2
size: -
J: TRBJ2-5
D: -
CDR3: CASSRDLTETQYF

V: TRBV27
size: once
J: TRBJ2-7
D: TRBD1
CDR3: CASQPRDRGHEQYF

V: TRBV2
size: -
J: TRBJ2-1
D: TRBD2
CDR3: CASSLLAGNYNEQFF

V: TRBV28
size: -
J: TRBJ2-1
D: -
CDR3: CASSFPLAAPGAGGYNEQFF